This entry describes one T cell receptor beta chain. The data were taken from a study of T cells expressing NK-cell markers. Study background: Sorted CD3+CD56+NKG2C+, CD3+CD56+NKG2C- and CD3+CD56-NKG2C+ T-cell subsets were beta-chain profiled. The study sequenced eight donors, seven HCMV-seropositive and one seronegative.

Using the 5' RACE reads, TCRdb records one entry per CDR3 protein without DNA. This listing includes 250,000 to 300,000 distinct CDR3 sequences. The CDR3 contains 17 residues. Germline loops: CDR1 SGHRS, CDR2 YFSETQ. This receptor was obtained from a woman aged 18-70 years in good health. Sequencing used blood T cells: a sorted CD56 or NKG2C T cell subset, CD4+ or CD8+ T cells, or bulk PBMC T cells (not recorded which). V and J are TRBV5-1 and TRBJ2-6; as DNA is missing, the TRBD1 call by TCRdb cannot be tested. The CDR3 is CASSSGTGNPGANVLTF.